A selection of T cell receptor beta chains follows, all from one sample in a study of control samples from healthy donors and cancer patients. Method: immunoSEQ multiplex PCR; TCRdb's copy keeps in-frame clones and lacks some. The sample lists around 85,000 clones, 94% occurring once. The specimen was blood. The receptors were sampled from a young woman in good health. CDR3s include the opening cysteine and the closing phenylalanine or tryptophan. The order of the fields is J gene, D gene, V gene, clone size, CDR3 protein, CDR3 DNA. D genes are given only for firm matches. A clone size is listed for some rows: how often the clone was seen (once, few, many), or a class if it is expanded.

J gene: TRBJ2-3; D gene: TRBD2; V gene: TRBV27; clone size: .; CDR3 protein: CASTRRESTDTQYF; CDR3 DNA: TGTGCCAGTACTCGGCGGGAGAGCACAGATACGCAGTATTTT
J gene: TRBJ2-2; D gene: TRBD2; V gene: TRBV9; clone size: .; CDR3 protein: CASSVGGLAGVLDTGELFF; CDR3 DNA: TGTGCCAGCAGCGTAGGGGGGCTAGCGGGAGTTTTGGACACCGGGGAGCTGTTTTTT
J gene: TRBJ1-2; D gene: .; V gene: TRBV28; clone size: .; CDR3 protein: CASSSGSYGYTF; CDR3 DNA: TGTGCCAGCAGTTCAGGGAGCTATGGCTACACCTTC
J gene: TRBJ2-7; D gene: .; V gene: TRBV9; clone size: .; CDR3 protein: CASSVGVSTIDEQYF; CDR3 DNA: TGTGCCAGCAGCGTAGGGGTTAGTACAATCGACGAGCAGTACTTC
J gene: TRBJ2-3; D gene: .; V gene: TRBV2; clone size: .; CDR3 protein: CASLGDGTDTQYF; CDR3 DNA: TGTGCCAGCCTGGGGGATGGCACAGATACGCAGTATTTT
J gene: TRBJ2-3; D gene: .; V gene: TRBV7-3; clone size: .; CDR3 protein: CASSLLGHSEAQYF; CDR3 DNA: TGTGCCAGCAGCTTATTGGGACACTCCGAAGCGCAGTATTTT
J gene: TRBJ1-1; D gene: TRBD1; V gene: TRBV19; clone size: .; CDR3 protein: CASSIRQGSTEAFF; CDR3 DNA: TGTGCCAGTAGTATAAGACAGGGTTCGACTGAAGCTTTCTTT
J gene: TRBJ1-2; D gene: .; V gene: TRBV6-1; clone size: once; CDR3 protein: CASSDPDSLHGYTF; CDR3 DNA: TGTGCCAGCAGTGACCCGGACAGTTTGCATGGCTACACCTTC
J gene: TRBJ2-1; D gene: TRBD2; V gene: TRBV6-4; clone size: .; CDR3 protein: CASSDSPSGSYNEQFF; CDR3 DNA: TGTGCCAGCAGTGACTCCCCTAGCGGGTCGTACAATGAGCAGTTCTTC
J gene: TRBJ2-1; D gene: .; V gene: TRBV19; clone size: .; CDR3 protein: CASSIDSRTPYNEQFF; CDR3 DNA: TGTGCCAGTAGTATAGATTCACGGACACCCTACAATGAGCAGTTCTTC
J gene: TRBJ2-1; D gene: .; V gene: TRBV6-2/TRBV6-3; clone size: once; CDR3 protein: CASSQPYNEQFF; CDR3 DNA: TGTGCCAGCAGCCAACCTTACAATGAGCAGTTCTTC
J gene: TRBJ1-2; D gene: .; V gene: TRBV24-1; clone size: .; CDR3 protein: CATSDLGGGYTF; CDR3 DNA: TGTGCCACCAGTGATTTGGGGGGTGGCTACACCTTC
J gene: TRBJ2-7; D gene: .; V gene: TRBV19; clone size: once; CDR3 protein: CASRITAGHFYEQYF; CDR3 DNA: TGTGCCAGTAGGATAACCGCAGGACACTTCTACGAGCAGTACTTC
J gene: TRBJ2-2; D gene: .; V gene: TRBV12-3/TRBV12-4; clone size: .; CDR3 protein: CASGFLNREGLFF; CDR3 DNA: TGTGCCAGCGGATTCTTAAACAGGGAAGGGCTGTTTTTT
J gene: TRBJ2-2; D gene: .; V gene: TRBV2; clone size: once; CDR3 protein: CASMLAGELFF; CDR3 DNA: TGTGCCAGCATGCTAGCCGGGGAGCTGTTTTTT
J gene: TRBJ1-5; D gene: TRBD1; V gene: TRBV27; clone size: .; CDR3 protein: CASRTYRGYSNQPQHF; CDR3 DNA: TGTGCCAGCAGGACCTACAGGGGCTATAGCAATCAGCCCCAGCATTTT
J gene: TRBJ1-2; D gene: .; V gene: TRBV14; clone size: .; CDR3 protein: CASSPRFAGGYTF; CDR3 DNA: TGTGCCAGCAGCCCTAGGTTTGCCGGTGGCTACACCTTC
J gene: TRBJ1-2; D gene: .; V gene: TRBV4-2; clone size: .; CDR3 protein: CASSQEAVGYTF; CDR3 DNA: TGTGCCAGCAGCCAAGAAGCGGTAGGCTACACCTTC
J gene: TRBJ2-5; D gene: .; V gene: TRBV28; clone size: .; CDR3 protein: CASSLSGQETQYF; CDR3 DNA: TGTGCCAGCAGTTTATCAGGGCAAGAGACCCAGTACTTC
J gene: TRBJ2-5; D gene: TRBD1; V gene: TRBV10-1; clone size: .; CDR3 protein: CASSNTGEETQYF; CDR3 DNA: TGCGCCAGCAGTAATACAGGGGAAGAGACCCAGTACTTC
J gene: TRBJ1-2; D gene: .; V gene: TRBV16; clone size: .; CDR3 protein: CASSQITGLDGYTF; CDR3 DNA: TGTGCCAGCAGCCAAATTACAGGGTTAGATGGCTACACCTTC
J gene: TRBJ1-2; D gene: .; V gene: TRBV4-2; clone size: .; CDR3 protein: CASSQPQGLYGYTF; CDR3 DNA: TGTGCCAGCAGCCAACCCCAGGGTTTGTATGGCTACACCTTC
J gene: TRBJ2-7; D gene: .; V gene: TRBV21-1; clone size: .; CDR3 protein: CASSKGERGNYEQYF; CDR3 DNA: TGTGCCAGCAGCAAAGGTGAGCGGGGGAACTACGAGCAGTACTTC
J gene: TRBJ2-1; D gene: .; V gene: TRBV28; clone size: .; CDR3 protein: CATAPGQTSSYNEQFF; CDR3 DNA: TGTGCCACCGCCCCCGGACAGACGAGCTCCTACAATGAGCAGTTCTTC
J gene: TRBJ2-7; D gene: .; V gene: TRBV4-1; clone size: .; CDR3 protein: CASSQVGGSYEQYF; CDR3 DNA: TGCGCCAGCAGCCAAGTCGGGGGTTCCTACGAGCAGTACTTC
J gene: TRBJ2-2; D gene: .; V gene: TRBV6-5; clone size: .; CDR3 protein: CAIQRGVTNTGELFF; CDR3 DNA: TGTGCCATTCAGAGGGGGGTGACGAACACCGGGGAGCTGTTTTTT
J gene: TRBJ2-5; D gene: TRBD2; V gene: TRBV5-6; clone size: .; CDR3 protein: CASRKGSGRLQETQYF; CDR3 DNA: TGTGCCAGCAGGAAGGGGAGCGGGAGGCTCCAAGAGACCCAGTACTTC
J gene: TRBJ1-1; D gene: .; V gene: TRBV18; clone size: .; CDR3 protein: CASSLRSLDTEAFF; CDR3 DNA: TGTGCCAGCTCCCTTCGCTCATTGGACACTGAAGCTTTCTTT
J gene: TRBJ2-7; D gene: .; V gene: TRBV12-3/TRBV12-4; clone size: .; CDR3 protein: CASSFGTGAYF; CDR3 DNA: .
J gene: TRBJ1-6; D gene: TRBD1; V gene: TRBV27; clone size: once; CDR3 protein: CASSKGGGSSYNSPLHF; CDR3 DNA: TGTGCCAGCAGTAAAGGGGGCGGGAGCTCCTATAATTCACCCCTCCACTTT
J gene: TRBJ1-2; D gene: .; V gene: TRBV27; clone size: .; CDR3 protein: CASSLSSRQGYTF; CDR3 DNA: TGTGCCAGCAGTTTATCGAGCAGGCAGGGCTACACCTTC
J gene: TRBJ1-2; D gene: TRBD1; V gene: TRBV5-4; clone size: .; CDR3 protein: CASSLRDREGGGYTF; CDR3 DNA: TGTGCCAGCAGTTTAAGGGACAGGGAAGGTGGTGGCTACACCTTC
J gene: TRBJ2-7; D gene: .; V gene: TRBV29-1; clone size: .; CDR3 protein: CSVERGKEQYF; CDR3 DNA: TGCAGCGTTGAAAGGGGGAAAGAGCAGTACTTC
J gene: TRBJ1-4; D gene: .; V gene: TRBV5-1; clone size: .; CDR3 protein: CASSFQGQYEKLFF; CDR3 DNA: TGCGCCAGCAGCTTTCAAGGACAGTATGAAAAACTGTTTTTT
J gene: TRBJ2-1; D gene: TRBD2; V gene: TRBV19; clone size: .; CDR3 protein: CASSISGTAYNEQFF; CDR3 DNA: TGTGCCAGTAGTATTAGCGGGACCGCATACAATGAGCAGTTCTTC
J gene: TRBJ2-7; D gene: TRBD2; V gene: TRBV6-5; clone size: .; CDR3 protein: CASSYGTSGGHYEQYF; CDR3 DNA: TGTGCCAGCAGTTACGGGACTAGCGGGGGTCACTACGAGCAGTACTTC
J gene: TRBJ1-1; D gene: TRBD1; V gene: TRBV4-3; clone size: .; CDR3 protein: CASSQGQGVYTEAFF; CDR3 DNA: TGCGCCAGCAGCCAAGGACAGGGGGTATACACTGAAGCTTTCTTT
J gene: TRBJ1-5; D gene: .; V gene: TRBV12-3/TRBV12-4; clone size: once; CDR3 protein: CASSWDINQPQHF; CDR3 DNA: TGTGCCAGCAGTTGGGACATTAATCAGCCCCAGCATTTT
J gene: TRBJ1-4; D gene: .; V gene: TRBV13; clone size: once; CDR3 protein: CASSLRRLGGKNEKLFF; CDR3 DNA: TGTGCCAGCAGCTTACGCCGCTTAGGGGGAAAAAATGAAAAACTGTTTTTT
J gene: TRBJ2-6; D gene: .; V gene: TRBV4-2; clone size: .; CDR3 protein: CASSQEDGSGANVLTF; CDR3 DNA: TGTGCCAGCAGCCAAGAAGACGGCTCTGGGGCCAACGTCCTGACTTTC
J gene: TRBJ1-3; D gene: .; V gene: TRBV6-5; clone size: .; CDR3 protein: CASTSEQGTGNTIYF; CDR3 DNA: TGTGCCAGCACCTCGGAACAGGGTACTGGAAACACCATATATTTT
J gene: TRBJ1-2; D gene: TRBD1; V gene: TRBV6-5; clone size: .; CDR3 protein: CASSYRQGNYGYTF; CDR3 DNA: TGTGCCAGCAGTTACCGACAGGGGAACTATGGCTACACCTTC
J gene: TRBJ2-7; D gene: .; V gene: TRBV28; clone size: once; CDR3 protein: CASSSAYEQYF; CDR3 DNA: TGTGCCAGCAGTTCCGCTTACGAGCAGTACTTC
J gene: TRBJ2-5; D gene: TRBD1; V gene: TRBV6-6; clone size: .; CDR3 protein: CASCYIPPGTGGASQETQYF; CDR3 DNA: TGTGCCAGCTGCTACATACCCCCCGGGACAGGGGGCGCGTCCCAAGAGACCCAGTACTTC
J gene: TRBJ2-1; D gene: .; V gene: TRBV27; clone size: .; CDR3 protein: CASSGPGTLQFF; CDR3 DNA: TGTGCCAGCAGTGGTCCGGGGACCCTGCAGTTCTTC
J gene: TRBJ2-3; D gene: TRBD2; V gene: TRBV3-1/TRBV3-2; clone size: .; CDR3 protein: CASSQEAPSGGPFVTDTQYF; CDR3 DNA: TGTGCCAGCAGCCAAGAGGCCCCCAGCGGGGGCCCGTTCGTCACAGATACGCAGTATTTT